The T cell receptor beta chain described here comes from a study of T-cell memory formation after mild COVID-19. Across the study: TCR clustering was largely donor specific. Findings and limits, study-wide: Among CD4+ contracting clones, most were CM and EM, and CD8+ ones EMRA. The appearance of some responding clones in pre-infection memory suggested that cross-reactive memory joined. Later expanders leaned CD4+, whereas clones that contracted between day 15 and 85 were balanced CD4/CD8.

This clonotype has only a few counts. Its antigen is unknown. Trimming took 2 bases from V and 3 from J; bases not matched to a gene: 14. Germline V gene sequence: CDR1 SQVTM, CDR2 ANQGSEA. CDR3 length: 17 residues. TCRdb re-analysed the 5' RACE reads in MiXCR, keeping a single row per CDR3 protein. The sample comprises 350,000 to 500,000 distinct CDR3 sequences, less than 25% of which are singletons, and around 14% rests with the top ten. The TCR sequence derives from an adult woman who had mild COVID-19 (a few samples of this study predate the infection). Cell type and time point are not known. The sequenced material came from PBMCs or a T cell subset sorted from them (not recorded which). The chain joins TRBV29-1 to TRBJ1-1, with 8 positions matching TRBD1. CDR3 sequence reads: CSVEHAVQGASHTEAFF. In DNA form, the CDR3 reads TGCAGCGTTGAACATGCAGTCCAGGGGGCCTCACACACTGAAGCTTTCTTT.